These 10 T cell receptor beta chains were sequenced from one sample in a study of early T cells in non-severe SARS-CoV-2 infection. Each CDR3 protein gets one entry after TCRdb re-called the 5' RACE reads with MiXCR. The sample includes about 77,000 distinct CDR3 sequences, approximately 16% of them seen just once. Sequencing used whole blood. The receptors shown here come from an adult who was a healthcare worker with PCR-confirmed SARS-CoV-2 infection or an uninfected control (not recorded which).

Here the CDR3 reads CASRDMDRREGYTF. DNA for the CDR3: TGTGCCAGCAGAGATATGGACAGGAGGGAGGGCTACACCTTC. V usage is TRBV27 and J usage is TRBJ1-2, with TRBD1 matching over 7 bases. The CDR3 runs to 14 residues. Germline CDR1 and CDR2: MNHEY and SMNVEV (reference sequence). V shed 6 bases, J shed 8 bases, and the junction held 12 bases outside the gene matches.

This clonotype was detected only once. The chain recombines TRBV7-2 with TRBJ1-2; 8 nucleotides align to TRBD1. From germline, CDR1 is SGHTA and CDR2 FQGNSA. With V trimmed by 5 bases and J by 6 bases, 8 bases remained unmatched. The CDR3 covers 14 residues. For the CDR3, the DNA is TGTGCCAGCAGCCCCCGGACAGGGTATAATGGCTACACCTTC. Translation gives CASSPRTGYNGYTF.

There are a few counts of this clonotype. This chain links TRBV6-1 with TRBJ1-3, with TRBD1 matching 9 bases. Looked up from germline, CDR1 is MNHNS and CDR2 is SASEGT. This CDR3 is built from 15 residues. The J segment lost 1 base and the V segment lost 6 bases, leaving 4 bases of the junction unmatched. The CDR3 protein is CASRAGTGSGNTIYF. The CDR3 nucleotides are TGTGCCAGCAGGGCCGGGACAGGGTCTGGAAACACCATATATTTT.

The V call is TRBV21-1, the J call TRBJ2-7; the D segment call TRBD2 is taken from the table without a DNA check. TRBV21-1 is reported as a pseudogene. This CDR3 region has 16 residues. CDR3 region: CASSAYLVGGAYEQYF. The CDR3 nucleotides read TGTGCCAGCAGCGCCTATTTAGTGGGAGGAGCCTACGAGCAGTACTTC.

This clonotype was observed at least ten times. This chain uses TRBV24-1 with TRBJ2-1, with TRBD1 matching over 9 bases. The CDR3 totals 17 residues. Germline trimming cut 2 bases from V and 3 bases from J; bases unmatched to any gene: 7. The germline V gene encodes CDR1 KGHDR and CDR2 SFDVKD. The CDR3 nucleotides read TGTGCCACCAGTGATTCCCCGGGACAGGGACACTACAATGAGCAGTTCTTC. Residues: CATSDSPGQGHYNEQFF.

The chain combines TRBV20-1 with TRBJ1-5; unclear D gene. This CDR3 is 15 amino acids long. Trimming left V 6 bases short and J 0 bases short, with 15 bases between. CDR1 and CDR2 from the germline V gene are DFQATT and SNEGSKA (reference sequence). The CDR3 coding sequence is TGCAGTGCCCGTGCTCAAAAATATAGCAATCAGCCCCAGCATTTT. As protein: CSARAQKYSNQPQHF.

This clonotype has a handful of counts. The chain recombines TRBV27 with TRBJ1-5; D is perhaps TRBD1 (5 bases). CDR3 length: 15 residues. CDR1 and CDR2 (germline): MNHEY, SMNVEV (reference sequence). With 3 bases removed from V and 3 bases from J, the gap between germline ends came to 12 bases. This chain's CDR3 is CASSFNGAFNQPQHF. CDR3 coding DNA: TGTGCCAGCAGTTTTAATGGGGCGTTCAATCAGCCCCAGCATTTT.

This clonotype was recorded a few times. The rearrangement uses TRBV29-1 and TRBJ1-6, with D hard to call. The CDR3 runs 12 residues. Germline-derived CDR1 and CDR2 are SQVTM and ANQGSEA. The germline V and J ends were trimmed by 4 bases and 12 bases, with 13 bases remaining between them. CDR3: CSVGEVTGPLHF. In DNA form, the CDR3 reads TGCAGCGTTGGCGAGGTGACTGGACCCCTCCACTTT.

The rearrangement links TRBV19 to TRBJ1-4, with 8 bases matching TRBD1. Unmatched junction bases numbered 6, after V lost 5 bases and J lost 4 bases. The germline V gene encodes CDR1 LNHDA and CDR2 SQIVND (reference sequence). The CDR3 covers 15 residues. The CDR3 protein is CASSPPGQDNEKLFF. The CDR3 DNA reads TGTGCCAGTAGTCCCCCGGGACAGGATAATGAAAAACTGTTTTTT. Using reference TRBV19 and TRBJ1-4 for the parts outside the CDR3, the full variable domain is DGGITQSPKYLFRKEGQNVTLSCEQNLNHDAMYWYRQDPGQGLRLIYYSQIVNDFQKGDIAEGYSVSREKKESFPLTVTSAQKNPTAFYLCASSPPGQDNEKLFFGSGTQLSVL.

In its sample, this clonotype was seen a few times. The chain couples TRBV29-1 to TRBJ1-5; 9 bases align to TRBD1. The CDR3 sequence is 14 residues long. Germline V gives CDR1 SQVTM, CDR2 ANQGSEA. V shed 5 bases, J shed 6 bases, and the junction held 8 bases outside the gene matches. The CDR3 reads CSVYTGGFGQPQHF. The CDR3 DNA sequence: TGCAGCGTTTACACAGGGGGCTTTGGTCAGCCCCAGCATTTT. The variable domain in full, completed from reference TRBV29-1 and TRBJ1-5, reads SAVISQKPSRDICQRGTSLTIQCQVDSQVTMMFWYRQQPGQSLTLIATANQGSEATYESGFVIDKFPISRPNLTFSTLTVSNMSPEDSSIYLCSVYTGGFGQPQHFGDGTRLSIL.